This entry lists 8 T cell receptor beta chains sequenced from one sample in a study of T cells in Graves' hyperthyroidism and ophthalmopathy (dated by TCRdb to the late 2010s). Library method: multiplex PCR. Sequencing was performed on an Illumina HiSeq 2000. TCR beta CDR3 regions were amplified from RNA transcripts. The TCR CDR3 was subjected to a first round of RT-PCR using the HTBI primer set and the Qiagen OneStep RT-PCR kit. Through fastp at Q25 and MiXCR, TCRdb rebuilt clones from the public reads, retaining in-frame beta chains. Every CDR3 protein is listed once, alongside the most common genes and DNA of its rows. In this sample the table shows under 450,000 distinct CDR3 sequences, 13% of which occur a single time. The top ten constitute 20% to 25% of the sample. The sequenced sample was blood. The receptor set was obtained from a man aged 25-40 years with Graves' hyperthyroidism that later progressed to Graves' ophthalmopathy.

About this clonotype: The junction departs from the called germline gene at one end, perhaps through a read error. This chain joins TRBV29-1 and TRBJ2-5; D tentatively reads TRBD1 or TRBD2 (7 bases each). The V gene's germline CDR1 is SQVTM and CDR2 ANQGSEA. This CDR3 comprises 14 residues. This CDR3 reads CSVGVRGGEETRYF. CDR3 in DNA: TGCAGCGTTGGAGTCAGGGGGGGAGAAGAGACCCGGTACTTC.

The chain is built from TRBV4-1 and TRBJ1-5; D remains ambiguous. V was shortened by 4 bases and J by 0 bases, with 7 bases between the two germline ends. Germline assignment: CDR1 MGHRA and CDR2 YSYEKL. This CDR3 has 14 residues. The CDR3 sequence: CASSREPSNQPQHF. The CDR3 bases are TGCGCCAGCAGCCGGGAGCCTAGCAATCAGCCCCAGCATTTT.

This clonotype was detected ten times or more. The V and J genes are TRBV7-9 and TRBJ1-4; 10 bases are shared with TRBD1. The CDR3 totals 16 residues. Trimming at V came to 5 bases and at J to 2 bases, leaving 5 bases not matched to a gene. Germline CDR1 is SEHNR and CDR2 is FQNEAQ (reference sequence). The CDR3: CASSRRQGATNEKLFF. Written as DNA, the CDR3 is TGTGCCAGCAGCAGAAGACAGGGGGCGACTAATGAAAAACTGTTTTTT.

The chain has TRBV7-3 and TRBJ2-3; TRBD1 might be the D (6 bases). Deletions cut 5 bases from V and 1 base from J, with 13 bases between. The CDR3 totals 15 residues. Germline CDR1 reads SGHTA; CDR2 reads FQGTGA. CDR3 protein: CASSPGQLRTDTQYF. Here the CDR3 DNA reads TGTGCCAGCAGCCCTGGACAGCTCCGCACAGATACGCAGTATTTT.

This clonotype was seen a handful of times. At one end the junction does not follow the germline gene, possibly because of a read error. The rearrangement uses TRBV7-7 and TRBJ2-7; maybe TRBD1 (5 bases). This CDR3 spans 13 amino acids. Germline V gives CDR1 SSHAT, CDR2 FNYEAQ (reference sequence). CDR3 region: CASSSVQGYEQYF. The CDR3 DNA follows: TGTGCTAGCAGTTCCGTGCAGGGCTACGAGCAGTACTTC.

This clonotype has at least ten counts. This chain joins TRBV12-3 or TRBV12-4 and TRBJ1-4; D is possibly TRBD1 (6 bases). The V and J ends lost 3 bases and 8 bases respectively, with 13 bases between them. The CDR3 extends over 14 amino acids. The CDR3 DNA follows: TGTGCCAGCAGTTTTGCCAGGGGATTAGAAAAACTGTTTTTT. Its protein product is CASSFARGLEKLFF.

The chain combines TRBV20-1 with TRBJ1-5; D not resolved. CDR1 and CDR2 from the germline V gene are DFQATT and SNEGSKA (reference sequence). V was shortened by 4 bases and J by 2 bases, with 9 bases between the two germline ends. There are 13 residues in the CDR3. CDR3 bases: TGCAGTGCTACTCGCGACGGCAATCAGCCCCAGCATTTT. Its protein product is CSATRDGNQPQHF.

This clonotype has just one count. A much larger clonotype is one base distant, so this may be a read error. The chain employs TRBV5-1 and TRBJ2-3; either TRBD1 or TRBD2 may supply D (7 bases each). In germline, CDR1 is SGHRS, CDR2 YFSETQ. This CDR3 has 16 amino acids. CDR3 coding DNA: TGTGCCAGCAGCCAACGAGGGGAGGGGGCCCCAGATACGCAGTATTTT. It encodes CASSQRGEGAPDTQYF.